Sequencing of this TCR beta chain was carried out in a study of PD-L1 blockade in urothelial cancer. Study background: Anywhere from 0 to 3 prior chemotherapy regimens had been received by patients.

Documented time point: pretreatment peripheral blood. Each PCR received spiked synthetic TCR analog templates. TCRdb's table, derived via immunoSEQ multiplex PCR, lists solely in-frame clones and lacks some. Of tens of thousands of clones in the sample, roughly 80% were seen once. The V and J ends lost 6 bases and 2 bases respectively, with 14 bases between them. In germline, CDR1 is MNHEY, CDR2 SVGAGI. The CDR3 loop spans 15 amino acids. Study outcomes and limitations: Patients who had durable benefit saw their tumor-associated blood clones expand more at 3 weeks.

Points on this clone: Its antigen is not identified.

V is TRBV6-5 and J is TRBJ2-1; TRBD2 might be the D (6 bases). Sequenced here: PBMCs, sampled around atezolizumab (anti-PD-L1) treatment. This receptor was taken from a man aged 70 or older with urothelial cancer. The CDR3 reads CASRDRLVTYNEQFF. DNA of the CDR3: TGTGCCAGCAGGGATCGACTAGTGACCTACAATGAGCAGTTCTTC.